This T cell receptor (beta chain) came from a study of CD8 T cells in ankylosing spondylitis (dated by TCRdb to about 2017). Describing the broader study: T cell receptor beta repertoires were profiled in healthy donors and ankylosing spondylitis patients so that disease-linked TCR variants could be found. The full study cohort comprised roughly 24 ankylosing spondylitis patients and over 95 healthy donors. Peripheral blood samples were taken, and synovial fluid was additionally collected from ankylosing spondylitis patients.

TCRdb shows the sequencer as Illumina HiSeq 2500. Quantitative 5'-RACE with molecular barcodes was used to prepare TCR beta libraries. The original pipeline was this. A new computational method, built on a probabilistic model of VDJ rearrangement, was used to identify disease-linked TCR variants. The public reads were run again by TCRdb, first through fastp at Q25 and then through MiXCR, and only productive beta chains were kept. Here each entry gathers all rows of one CDR3 protein and keeps the most common genes and DNA. The V and J calls, along with clone size, are taken from TCRdb and not from the paper's own processing. Recorded for this sample are under 300,000 distinct CDR3 sequences; about 10% of them occurred a single time. The ten top clones hold about 2.5% of the sample. This clonotype was observed a handful of times. Its antigen remains unidentified. One base away there is no much larger clone; base qualities are not given.

Results and caveats for the whole study, not just this receptor: A TCR beta motif made up of under ten highly homologous amino acid variants appeared to be characteristic of blood from ankylosing spondylitis patients. Some of the motif variants had been reported before in the synovial fluid and blood of reactive arthritis patients, a finding that suggests common disease-initiation mechanisms. The disease-linked clones were reported as significantly enriched in matched synovial fluid samples from ankylosing spondylitis patients. A CD8+ phenotype was shown by the disease-linked clones, which were found at relatively low frequencies in peripheral blood.

From the cysteine up to the phenylalanine, the CDR3 has a length of 14 residues. The sequence is cut down to CDR3 DNA, 42 bases in frame from base 1. Trimming takes 5 bases off V and 3 bases off J; junction bases not matched to a gene: 9. CDR1 GTSNPN and CDR2 SVGIG are derived from the germline V gene (reference sequence). The rearrangement joined TRBV30 to TRBJ1-1, with 7 bases in between that match TRBD1. Sequencing was carried out using blood, either unsorted or a sorted T cell fraction (not recorded which). The clonotype was recovered from a male donor with ankylosing spondylitis or in good health (not recorded which). The CDR3 protein: CAWERQGADTEAFF. The sequenced DNA is TGTGCCTGGGAGAGACAGGGCGCCGACACTGAAGCTTTCTTT.